This TCR beta chain was recorded in a study of blood T cell repertoires in COVID-19. Overall study: Sample material is recorded as cDNA or gDNA derived from T cells, B-cell-depleted T cells, or PBMCs.

Original handling: Estimation of nucleated cell counts relied on the amplification of reference gene primers. TCRdb's table, derived via immunoSEQ multiplex PCR, lists solely in-frame clones and lacks some. The D gene and trimming were derived from the DNA, and the V and J assignments and clone size from that table. The table lists nearly 70,000 clones, 70% to 90% of them singletons. One Seattle source followed patients from active infection through their disease course. Trimming took off 7 bases at V and 5 bases at J, with 15 bases between the two ends. The germline CDR1 and CDR2 sequences are SGHKS and YYEKEE (reference sequence). This CDR3 comprises 13 residues.

The sample consisted of peripheral blood. J is TRBJ2-5 and V is TRBV5-5; D is perhaps TRBD1 (6 bases). The TCR sequence derives from a woman between 50 and 59 years old with COVID-19, enrolled during active disease. CDR3 region: CASLPTGLETQYF. The CDR3 DNA is TGTGCCAGCTTGCCCACAGGGTTGGAGACCCAGTACTTC.